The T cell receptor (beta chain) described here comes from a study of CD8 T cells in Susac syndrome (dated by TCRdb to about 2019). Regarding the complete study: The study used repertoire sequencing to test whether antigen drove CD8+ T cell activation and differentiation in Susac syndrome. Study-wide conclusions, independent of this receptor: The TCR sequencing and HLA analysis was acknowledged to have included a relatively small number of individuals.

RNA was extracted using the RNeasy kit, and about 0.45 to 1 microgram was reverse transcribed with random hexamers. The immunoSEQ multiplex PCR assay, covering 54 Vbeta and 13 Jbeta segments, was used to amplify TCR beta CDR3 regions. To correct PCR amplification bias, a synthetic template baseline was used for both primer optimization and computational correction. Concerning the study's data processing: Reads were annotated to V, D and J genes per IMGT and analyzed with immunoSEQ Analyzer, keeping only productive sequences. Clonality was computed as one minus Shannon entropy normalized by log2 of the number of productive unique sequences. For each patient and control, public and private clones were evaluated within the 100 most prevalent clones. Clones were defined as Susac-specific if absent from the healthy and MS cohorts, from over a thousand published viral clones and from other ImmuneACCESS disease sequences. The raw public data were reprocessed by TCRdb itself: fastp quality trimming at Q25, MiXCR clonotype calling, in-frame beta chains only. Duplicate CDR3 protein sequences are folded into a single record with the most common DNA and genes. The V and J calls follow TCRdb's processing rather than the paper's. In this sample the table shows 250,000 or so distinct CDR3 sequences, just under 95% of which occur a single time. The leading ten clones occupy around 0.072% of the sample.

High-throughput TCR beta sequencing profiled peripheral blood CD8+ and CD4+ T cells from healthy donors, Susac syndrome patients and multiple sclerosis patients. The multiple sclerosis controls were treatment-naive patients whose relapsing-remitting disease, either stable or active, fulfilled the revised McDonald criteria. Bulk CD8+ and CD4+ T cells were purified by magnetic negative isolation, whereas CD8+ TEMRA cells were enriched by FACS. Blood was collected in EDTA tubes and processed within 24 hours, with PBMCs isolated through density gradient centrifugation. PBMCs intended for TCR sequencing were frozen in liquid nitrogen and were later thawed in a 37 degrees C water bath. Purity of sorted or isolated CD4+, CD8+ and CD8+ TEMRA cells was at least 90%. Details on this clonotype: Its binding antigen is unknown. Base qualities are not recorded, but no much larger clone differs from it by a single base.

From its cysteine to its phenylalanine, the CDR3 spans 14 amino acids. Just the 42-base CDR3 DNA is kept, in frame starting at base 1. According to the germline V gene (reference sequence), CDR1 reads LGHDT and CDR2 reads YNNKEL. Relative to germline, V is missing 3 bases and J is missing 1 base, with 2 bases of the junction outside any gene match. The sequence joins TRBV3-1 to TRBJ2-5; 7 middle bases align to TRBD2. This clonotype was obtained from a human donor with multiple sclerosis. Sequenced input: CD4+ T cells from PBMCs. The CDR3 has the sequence CASSQGGSQETQYF. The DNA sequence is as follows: TGTGCCAGCAGCCAGGGGGGGAGCCAAGAGACCCAGTACTTC.